This T cell receptor beta chain was recorded in a study of cytomegalovirus exposure and HLA in healthy donors. Study conclusions and caveats: A further, later analysis showed that HLA-associated TCR beta chains (compared with equally common others) were more clonally expanded. Analysis was carried out at a later point, and it linked a missense DCLRE1C variant to TCR beta V- and J-gene trimming. HLA alleles showed associations with 16,951 TCR beta sequences in a later analysis, at a 0.05 false discovery rate. Across donors, presence/absence analyses took sequencing depth to be roughly uniform.

V was clipped by 4 bases and J by 2 bases; unmatched bases: 11. This CDR3 is built from 17 residues. Germline V gene data show CDR1 as MNHNS and CDR2 as SASEGT. With regard to this clone: Its antigen is not identified.

PCR employed 60 Vbeta and 13 Jbeta primers. Assay used: immunoSEQ multiplex PCR; TCRdb lists only in-frame clones, some missing. The sample has some 91,000 clones, over 75% seen once. Sequenced input: PBMCs. This clonotype was obtained from a man aged 40-55 years in good health and CMV-seronegative. The V call is TRBV6-1, the J call TRBJ2-3; 8 bases map to TRBD1. CDR3 region: CASSGRGDRRNTDTQYF. In DNA, the CDR3 is TGTGCCAGCAGTGGTCGTGGGGACAGGCGGAACACAGATACGCAGTATTTT.